This T cell receptor (beta chain) was recovered during a study of OX40 agonist ivuxolimab in advanced cancers. Study as a whole: As their treatment, patients were administered ivuxolimab, an agonistic anti-OX40 (CD134) antibody. The eligibility criteria allowed prior anti-PD-1, anti-PD-L1 or anti-CTLA-4 therapy, and 40% had some. Intravenous ivuxolimab at 0.01 to 10 mg/kg was given to patients every 2 weeks.

A note on this clone: Its antigen remains unidentified.

General observations from the study: CD8+ T cells were the subset that, on average, had more expanded clones than CD4+.

Generated by immunoSEQ multiplex PCR, the TCRdb table keeps only in-frame clones and is missing some. This sample has 50,000 or so clones; approximately 86% occur once, and the top ten carry 10% to 15%. Germline trimming cut 5 bases from V and 3 bases from J; bases unmatched to any gene: 7. Per the germline V gene, CDR1 is MDHEN and CDR2 is SYDVKM. The CDR3 totals 14 residues. Sequencing was performed on CD4+ or CD8+ T cells sorted from blood, taken in a trial of the OX40 agonist ivuxolimab. The chain carries TRBV28 and TRBJ2-7; TRBD1 agrees at 7 bases. The sequence was obtained from an adult with an advanced solid tumor such as melanoma, head and neck, liver or kidney cancer. CDR3 loop: CASSLRDRSYEQYF. CDR3 nucleotide sequence: TGTGCCAGCAGTCTCCGGGACAGAAGCTACGAGCAGTACTTC.